The next 14 T cell receptor beta chains were all read from a single sample in a study of STAT3 mutations in large granular lymphocyte leukemia (dated by TCRdb to the late 2010s). Findings and caveats that apply to the study as a whole: Every T-LGLL patient showed at least one immunodominant TCRbeta clonotype, and about half showed multiple immunodominant subclonotypes.

The library was built by means of the immunoSEQ multiplex PCR assay. The source is immuneACCESS, and TCRdb retained only in-frame sequences with V and J called. Part of the clones is not carried over; for the studies checked, unresolved V genes explain less than half of this, and the remainder is unexplained. The sample table lists 3,400 or so clones, 74% of them with a count of one. Jointly, the top ten make up more than 30% of the sample. Their target antigens are unknown. Sequenced sample: peripheral blood mononuclear cells. Receptor source: a man aged 60 to 69 with T-cell large granular lymphocyte leukemia. Some clones in this sample may be carry-over from other donors' samples. The age is the age at diagnosis.

V is TRBV19 and J is TRBJ1-5; no clear D. Between the trimmed V and J ends, which lost 6 bases and 7 bases, there was a span of 13 bases. The CDR3 has 13 amino acids. Germline V gives CDR1 LNHDA, CDR2 SQIVND (reference sequence). In DNA, the CDR3 is TGTGCCAGTAGCCCAAAGGGTTTGCAGCCCCAGCATTTT. It codes for CASSPKGLQPQHF.

This clone was found once. In nucleotides, the CDR3 is TGTGCCAGCAGCTTAGGACAGGGGGCTGGAGGCTACACCTTC. It is translated as CASSLGQGAGGYTF. J is TRBJ1-2 and V is TRBV7-9; 10 bases agree with TRBD1. CDR3 size: 14 residues. V lost 1 base and J lost 8; bases outside the gene matches: 4. From germline, CDR1 is SEHNR and CDR2 FQNEAQ (reference sequence).

This rearrangement joins TRBV6-5 to TRBJ1-2; the D is unclear. Trimming took off 10 bases at V and 4 bases at J, with 16 bases between the two ends. The CDR3 length is 13 residues. Germline V CDR1 and CDR2: MNHEY, SVGAGI. The CDR3 reads CATTRDPFYGYTF. The CDR3 DNA reads TGTGCCACTACGAGAGACCCGTTCTATGGCTACACCTTC.

This chain joins TRBV7-9 and TRBJ2-1, with D tentatively TRBD1 (7 bases). CDR3 length equals 15 residues. The germline CDR1 and CDR2 sequences are SEHNR and FQNEAQ (reference sequence). V shed 3 bases and J shed 5 bases, with 14 bases lying between them. CDR3 DNA: TGTGCCAGCAGCTTGGGGGGACAGCTTAACAATGAGCAGTTCTTC. Protein: CASSLGGQLNNEQFF.

The chain recombines TRBV7-9 with TRBJ1-2; 7 bases fit TRBD1. Germline CDR1 SEHNR, CDR2 FQNEAQ (reference sequence). This CDR3 contains 16 residues. The V gene end was trimmed by 3 bases and the J gene end by 4 bases; junction bases not matched to a gene: 11. The DNA for the CDR3 is TGTGCCAGCAGCTTTGGGGGCGGACAGGACGCCTATGGCTACACCTTC. It encodes CASSFGGGQDAYGYTF.

The chain is built from TRBV10-3 and TRBJ2-1; 7 bases agree with TRBD2. The CDR3 contains 15 residues. Germline trimming cut 6 bases from V and 6 bases from J; bases unmatched to any gene: 11. Germline values: CDR1 ENHRY, CDR2 SYGVKD. The CDR3 DNA is TGTGCCATCAGCCGGACGAGCGGGACCTCCAATGAGCAGTTCTTC. This translates into CAISRTSGTSNEQFF.

This clone appeared a few times. The gene calls are TRBV11-1 and TRBJ1-4; a weak D match, TRBD1 (5 bases). Per germline, CDR1 SGHAT and CDR2 FQDESV (reference sequence). V lost 1 base and J 11 bases, leaving 14 bases between the germline ends. This CDR3 region has 14 residues. CDR3 amino acids: CASSLDRDPGKLFF. In nucleotides, the CDR3 is TGTGCCAGCAGCTTAGACCGGGACCCTGGCAAACTGTTTTTT.

The chain combines TRBV27 with TRBJ1-5; D not certain. Germline assignment: CDR1 MNHEY and CDR2 SMNVEV (reference sequence). Between the trimmed V and J ends, which lost 3 bases and 1 base, there was a span of 10 bases. CDR3 length: 15 amino acids. The CDR3 nucleotides read TGTGCCAGCAGTTTCGTTGGGGTGAGCAATCAGCCCCAGCATTTT. It encodes CASSFVGVSNQPQHF.

The genes are TRBV18 and TRBJ2-1; weak D call: TRBD2 (5 bases). The germline V gene has CDR1 KGHSH and CDR2 LQKENI. V was shortened by 0 bases and J by 6 bases, with 9 bases between the two germline ends. The CDR3 runs 14 residues. CDR3 region: CASSPPSSPNEQFF. DNA of the CDR3: TGTGCCAGCTCACCACCGTCTAGCCCCAATGAGCAGTTCTTC.

There are a few counts of this clone. The V gene is TRBV7-9, the J gene TRBJ1-5; TRBD1 matches 8 bases. J lost 0 bases, V lost 2 bases, and 0 bases had no gene match. From germline, CDR1 is SEHNR and CDR2 FQNEAQ (reference sequence). This CDR3 has 15 residues. The CDR3 nucleotides read TGTGCCAGCAGCTTACAGGGGGCTAGCAATCAGCCCCAGCATTTT. It yields the protein CASSLQGASNQPQHF.

The genes are TRBV7-2 and TRBJ1-2; 12 bases line up with TRBD1. This CDR3 has 15 amino acids. V was clipped by 3 bases and J by 4 bases; unmatched bases: 3. Per germline, CDR1 SGHTA and CDR2 FQGNSA. The CDR3 DNA reads as TGTGCCAGCAGCTTGGGACAGGGGGCAAGCTATGGCTACACCTTC. This gives the protein CASSLGQGASYGYTF.

J is TRBJ2-5 and V is TRBV25-1, with 9 bases aligning to TRBD2. V shed 4 bases, J shed 1 base, and the junction held 1 base outside the gene matches. The CDR3 has 14 amino acids. Germline values: CDR1 MGHDK, CDR2 SYGVNS. The CDR3 spells CASSVAGVQETQYF. For the CDR3, the DNA is TGTGCCAGCAGTGTAGCGGGGGTCCAAGAGACCCAGTACTTC.

V and J are TRBV7-9 and TRBJ1-2, with TRBD1 as a possible D gene (5 bases). The CDR3 sequence is 13 residues long. The germline CDR1 and CDR2 sequences are SEHNR and FQNEAQ (reference sequence). The V end was cut by 3 bases, the J end by 6 bases, with 11 bases between. CDR3 in DNA: TGTGCCAGCAGCTTGGGACTGGGGAATGGCTACACCTTC. Translating it yields CASSLGLGNGYTF.

The chain is built from TRBV18 and TRBJ2-7; tentatively, D is TRBD2 (7 bases). Looked up from germline, CDR1 is KGHSH and CDR2 is LQKENI. Trimming took off 6 bases at V and 5 bases at J, with 20 bases between the two ends. There are 15 residues in the CDR3. CDR3 amino acids: CASSLSMGGLDEQYF. The CDR3 DNA follows: TGTGCCAGCTCTCTCTCTATGGGGGGGCTCGACGAGCAGTACTTC.